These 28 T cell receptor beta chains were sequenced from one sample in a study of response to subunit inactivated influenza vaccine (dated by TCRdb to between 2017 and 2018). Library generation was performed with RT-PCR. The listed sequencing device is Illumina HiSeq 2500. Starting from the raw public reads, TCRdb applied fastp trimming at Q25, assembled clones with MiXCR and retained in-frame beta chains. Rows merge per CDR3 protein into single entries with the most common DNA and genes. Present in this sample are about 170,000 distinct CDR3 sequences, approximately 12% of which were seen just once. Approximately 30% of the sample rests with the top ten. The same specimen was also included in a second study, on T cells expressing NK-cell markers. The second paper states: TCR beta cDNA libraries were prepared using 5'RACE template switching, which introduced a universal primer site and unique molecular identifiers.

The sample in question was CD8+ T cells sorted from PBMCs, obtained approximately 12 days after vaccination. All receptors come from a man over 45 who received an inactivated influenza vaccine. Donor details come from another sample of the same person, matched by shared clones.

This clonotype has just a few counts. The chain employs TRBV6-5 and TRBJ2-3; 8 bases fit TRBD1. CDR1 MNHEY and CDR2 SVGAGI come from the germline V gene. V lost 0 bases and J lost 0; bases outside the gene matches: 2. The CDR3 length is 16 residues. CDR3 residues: CASSYSYRGSTDTQYF. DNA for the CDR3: TGTGCCAGCAGTTACTCATACAGGGGGAGCACAGATACGCAGTATTTT.

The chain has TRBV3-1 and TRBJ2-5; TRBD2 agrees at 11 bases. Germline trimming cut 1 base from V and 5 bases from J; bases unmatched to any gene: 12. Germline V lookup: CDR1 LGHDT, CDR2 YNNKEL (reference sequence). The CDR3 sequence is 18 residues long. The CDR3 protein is CASSQGIGLAGAGETQYF. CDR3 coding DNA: TGTGCCAGCAGCCAAGGAATCGGACTAGCGGGCGCTGGGGAGACCCAGTACTTC.

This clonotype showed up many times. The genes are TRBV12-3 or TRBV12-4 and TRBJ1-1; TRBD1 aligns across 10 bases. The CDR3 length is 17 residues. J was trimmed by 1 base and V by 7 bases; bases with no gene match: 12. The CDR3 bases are TGTGCCAGCACCCCTGGACAGGGGGAGCTACGGAACACTGAAGCTTTCTTT. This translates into CASTPGQGELRNTEAFF.

As DNA, the CDR3 is TGTGCCAGCACCATGGACCGGGCGGACACCGGGGAGCTGTTTTTT. Protein product: CASTMDRADTGELFF. The V call is TRBV12-3 or TRBV12-4, the J call TRBJ2-2; no definite D call. Trimming pared 7 bases from V and 3 bases from J, leaving 15 bases between. CDR3 length: 15 amino acids.

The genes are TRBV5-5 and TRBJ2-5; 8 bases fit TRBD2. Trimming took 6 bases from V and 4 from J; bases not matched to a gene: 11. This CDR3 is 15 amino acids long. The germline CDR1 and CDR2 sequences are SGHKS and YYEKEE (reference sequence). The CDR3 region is CASIHSPGLGETQYF. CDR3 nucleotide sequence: TGTGCCAGCATCCACAGTCCGGGACTAGGAGAGACCCAGTACTTC.

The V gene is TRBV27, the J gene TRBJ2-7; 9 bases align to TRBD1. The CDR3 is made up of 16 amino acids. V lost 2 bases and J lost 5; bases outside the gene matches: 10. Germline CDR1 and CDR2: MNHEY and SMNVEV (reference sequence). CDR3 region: CASSLRRDRDIHEQYF. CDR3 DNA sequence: TGTGCCAGCAGTTTACGCCGGGACAGGGATATACACGAGCAGTACTTC.

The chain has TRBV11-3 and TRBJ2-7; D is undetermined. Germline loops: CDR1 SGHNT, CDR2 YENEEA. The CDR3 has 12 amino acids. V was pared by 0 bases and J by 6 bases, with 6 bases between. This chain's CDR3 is CASSLDTGEQYF. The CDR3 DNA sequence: TGTGCCAGCAGCTTAGACACCGGCGAGCAGTACTTC.

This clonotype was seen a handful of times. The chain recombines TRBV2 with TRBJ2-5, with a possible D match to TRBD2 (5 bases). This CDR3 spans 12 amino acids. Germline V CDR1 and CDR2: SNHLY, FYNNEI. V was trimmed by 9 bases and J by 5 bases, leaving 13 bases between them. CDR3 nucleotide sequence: TGTGCCAGAGGAACTAGATGGGAGACCCAGTACTTC. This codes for CARGTRWETQYF.

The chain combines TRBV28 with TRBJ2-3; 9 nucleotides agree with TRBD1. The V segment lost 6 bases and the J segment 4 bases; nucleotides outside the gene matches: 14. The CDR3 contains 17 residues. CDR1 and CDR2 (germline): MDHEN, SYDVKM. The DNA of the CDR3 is TGTGCCAGCAGCCCTACGGTTACAGGGGGCGGTCCAGATACGCAGTATTTT. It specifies CASSPTVTGGGPDTQYF.

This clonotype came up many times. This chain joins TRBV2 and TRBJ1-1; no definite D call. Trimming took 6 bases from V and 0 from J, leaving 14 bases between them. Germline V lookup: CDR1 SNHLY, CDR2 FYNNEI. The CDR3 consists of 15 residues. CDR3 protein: CASRPGTLMNTEAFF. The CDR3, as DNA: TGTGCCAGCAGGCCGGGAACTCTCATGAACACTGAAGCTTTCTTT. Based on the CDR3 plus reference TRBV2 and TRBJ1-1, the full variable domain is EPEVTQTPSHQVTQMGQEVILRCVPISNHLYFYWYRQILGQKVEFLVSFYNNEISEKSEIFDDQFSVERPDGSNFTLKIRSTKLEDSAMYFCASRPGTLMNTEAFFGQGTRLTVV.

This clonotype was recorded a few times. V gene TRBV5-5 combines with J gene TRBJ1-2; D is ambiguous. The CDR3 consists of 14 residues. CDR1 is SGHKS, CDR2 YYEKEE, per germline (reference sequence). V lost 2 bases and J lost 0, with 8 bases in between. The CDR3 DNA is TGTGCCAGCAGCTTAGATCCAGCTAACTATGGCTACACCTTC. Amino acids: CASSLDPANYGYTF.

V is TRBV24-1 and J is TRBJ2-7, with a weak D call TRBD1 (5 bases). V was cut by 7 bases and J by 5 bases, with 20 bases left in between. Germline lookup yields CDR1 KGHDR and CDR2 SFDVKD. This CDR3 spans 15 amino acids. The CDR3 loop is CATSKQVPWTHEQYF. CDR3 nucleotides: TGTGCCACCAGCAAGCAGGTCCCTTGGACACACGAGCAGTACTTC.

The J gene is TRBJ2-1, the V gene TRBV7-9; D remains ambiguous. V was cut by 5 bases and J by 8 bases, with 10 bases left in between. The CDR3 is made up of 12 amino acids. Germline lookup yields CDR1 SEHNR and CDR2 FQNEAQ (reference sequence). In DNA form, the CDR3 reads TGTGCCAGCAGCCTACGGACGGATGAGCAGTTCTTC. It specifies CASSLRTDEQFF.

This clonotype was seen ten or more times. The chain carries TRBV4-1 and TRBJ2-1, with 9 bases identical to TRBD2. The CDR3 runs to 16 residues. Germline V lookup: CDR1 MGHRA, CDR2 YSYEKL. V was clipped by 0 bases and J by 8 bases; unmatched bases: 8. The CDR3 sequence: CASSQDRAGGTDEQFF. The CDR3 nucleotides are TGCGCCAGCAGCCAAGATCGGGCGGGGGGGACGGATGAGCAGTTCTTC.

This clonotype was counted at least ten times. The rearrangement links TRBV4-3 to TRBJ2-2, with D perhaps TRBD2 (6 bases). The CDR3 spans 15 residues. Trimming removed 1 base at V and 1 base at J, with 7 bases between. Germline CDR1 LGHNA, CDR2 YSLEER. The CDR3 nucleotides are TGCGCCAGCAGCCAAGGAGCGGGGAACACCGGGGAGCTGTTTTTT. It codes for CASSQGAGNTGELFF.

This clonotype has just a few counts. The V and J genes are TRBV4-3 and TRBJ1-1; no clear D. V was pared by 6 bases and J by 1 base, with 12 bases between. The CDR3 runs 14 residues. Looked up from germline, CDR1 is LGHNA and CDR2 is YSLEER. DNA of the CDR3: TGCGCCAGCAGTCCTACGTGGGGGAACACTGAAGCTTTCTTT. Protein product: CASSPTWGNTEAFF.

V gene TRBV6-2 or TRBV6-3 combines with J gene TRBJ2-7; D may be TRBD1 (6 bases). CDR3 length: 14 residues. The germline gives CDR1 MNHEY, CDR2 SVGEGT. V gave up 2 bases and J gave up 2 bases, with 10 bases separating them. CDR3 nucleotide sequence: TGTGCCAGCAGTTACGTGACAGGCCCCTACGAGCAGTACTTC. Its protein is CASSYVTGPYEQYF.

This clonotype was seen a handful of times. The CDR3 DNA reads TGTGGGGGTTGGGCGGAGCCAATGGAAGAGACCCAGTACTTC. Protein sequence: CGGWAEPMEETQYF. The rearrangement links TRBV3-1 to TRBJ2-5, with D unresolved. The CDR3 is 14 amino acids. Germline V gives CDR1 LGHDT, CDR2 YNNKEL (reference sequence).

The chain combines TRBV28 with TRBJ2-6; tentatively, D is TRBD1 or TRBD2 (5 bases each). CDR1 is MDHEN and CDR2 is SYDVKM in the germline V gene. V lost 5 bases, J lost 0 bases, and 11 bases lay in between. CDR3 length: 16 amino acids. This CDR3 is CASSPGPLSGANVLTF. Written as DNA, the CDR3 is TGTGCCAGCAGTCCGGGACCGCTCTCTGGGGCCAACGTCCTGACTTTC.

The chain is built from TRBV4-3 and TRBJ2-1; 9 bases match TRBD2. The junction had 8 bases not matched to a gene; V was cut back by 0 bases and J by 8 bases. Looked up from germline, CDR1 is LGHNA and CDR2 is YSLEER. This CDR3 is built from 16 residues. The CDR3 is CASSQDPSGAPHEQFF. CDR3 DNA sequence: TGCGCCAGCAGCCAAGATCCTAGCGGGGCCCCCCATGAGCAGTTCTTC.

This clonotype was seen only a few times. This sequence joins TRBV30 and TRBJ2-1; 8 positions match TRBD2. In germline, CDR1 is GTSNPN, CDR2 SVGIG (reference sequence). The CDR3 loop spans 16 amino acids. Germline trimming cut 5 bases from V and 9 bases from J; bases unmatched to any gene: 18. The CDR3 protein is CAWFPWREDIGGEQFF. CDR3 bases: TGTGCCTGGTTTCCCTGGCGGGAGGATATAGGGGGTGAGCAGTTCTTC.

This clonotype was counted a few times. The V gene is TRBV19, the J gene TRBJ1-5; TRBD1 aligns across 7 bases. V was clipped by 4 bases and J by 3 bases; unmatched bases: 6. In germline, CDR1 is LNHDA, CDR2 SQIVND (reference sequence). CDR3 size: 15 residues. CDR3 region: CASSTGTAFNQPQHF. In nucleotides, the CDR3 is TGTGCCAGTAGTACCGGGACAGCTTTCAATCAGCCCCAGCATTTT.

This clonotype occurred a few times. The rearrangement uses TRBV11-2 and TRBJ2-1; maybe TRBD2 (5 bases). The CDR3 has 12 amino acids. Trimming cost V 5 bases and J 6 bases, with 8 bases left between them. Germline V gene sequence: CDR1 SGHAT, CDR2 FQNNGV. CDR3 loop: CASSVTSNEQFF. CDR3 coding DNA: TGTGCCAGCAGCGTAACTAGCAATGAGCAGTTCTTC.

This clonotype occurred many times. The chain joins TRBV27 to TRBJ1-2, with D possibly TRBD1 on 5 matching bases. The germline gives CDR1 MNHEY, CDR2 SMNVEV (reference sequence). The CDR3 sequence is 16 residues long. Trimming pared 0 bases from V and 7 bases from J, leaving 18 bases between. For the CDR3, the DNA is TGTGCCAGCAGTTTATCCTTCGGCTCGGGGGAAAGTGGCTACACCTTC. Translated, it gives CASSLSFGSGESGYTF.

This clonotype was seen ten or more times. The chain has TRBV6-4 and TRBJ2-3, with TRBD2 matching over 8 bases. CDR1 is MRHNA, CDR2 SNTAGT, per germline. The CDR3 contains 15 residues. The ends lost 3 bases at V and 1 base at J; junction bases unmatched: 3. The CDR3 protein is CASSEDSGGTDTQYF. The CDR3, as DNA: TGTGCCAGCAGTGAAGATAGCGGGGGCACAGATACGCAGTATTTT.

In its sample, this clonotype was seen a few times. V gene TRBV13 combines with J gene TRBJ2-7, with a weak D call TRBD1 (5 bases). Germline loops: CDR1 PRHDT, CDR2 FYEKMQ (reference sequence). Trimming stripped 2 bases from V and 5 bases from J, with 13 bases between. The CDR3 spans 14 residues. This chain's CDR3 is CASSLQGSFDEQYF. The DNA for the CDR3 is TGTGCCAGCAGCTTACAGGGTAGTTTCGACGAGCAGTACTTC.

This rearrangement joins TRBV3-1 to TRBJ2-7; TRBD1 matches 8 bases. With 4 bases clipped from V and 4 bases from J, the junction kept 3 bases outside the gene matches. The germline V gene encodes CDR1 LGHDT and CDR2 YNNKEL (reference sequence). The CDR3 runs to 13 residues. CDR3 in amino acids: CASSRTGLYEQYF. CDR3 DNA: TGTGCCAGCAGCCGGACAGGGCTGTACGAGCAGTACTTC.

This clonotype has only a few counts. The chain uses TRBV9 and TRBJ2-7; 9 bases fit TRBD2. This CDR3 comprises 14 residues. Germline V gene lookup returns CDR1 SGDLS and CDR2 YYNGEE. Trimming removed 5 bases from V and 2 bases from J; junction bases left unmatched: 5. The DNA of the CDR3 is TGTGCCAGCAGTACGGGCGGGAGGGCCTACGAGCAGTACTTC. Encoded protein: CASSTGGRAYEQYF.